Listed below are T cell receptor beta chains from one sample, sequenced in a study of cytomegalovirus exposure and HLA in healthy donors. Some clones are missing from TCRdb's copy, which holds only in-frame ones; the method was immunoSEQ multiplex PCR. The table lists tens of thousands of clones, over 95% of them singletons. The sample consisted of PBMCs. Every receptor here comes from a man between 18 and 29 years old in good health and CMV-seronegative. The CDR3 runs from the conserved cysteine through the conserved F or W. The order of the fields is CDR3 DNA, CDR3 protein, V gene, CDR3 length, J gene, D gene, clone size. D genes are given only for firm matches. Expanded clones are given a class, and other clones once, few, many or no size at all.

CDR3nt: TGTGCCAGCAGCTCCGGACAGCAAGAGACCCAGTACTTC
CDR3aa: CASSSGQQETQYF
v_gene: TRBV7-6
len: 13
j_gene: TRBJ2-5
d_gene: -
abundance: -

CDR3nt: TGTGCCAGCAGCGCGGACCCGGGACTAGCGGGAGAAGAGACCCAGTACTTC
CDR3aa: CASSADPGLAGEETQYF
v_gene: TRBV5-4
len: 17
j_gene: TRBJ2-5
d_gene: TRBD2
abundance: once

CDR3nt: TGTGCCAGCAGCCCATATCCCGACAGGGTAGTCGCGAACACCGGGGAGCTGTTTTTT
CDR3aa: CASSPYPDRVVANTGELFF
v_gene: TRBV11-3
len: 19
j_gene: TRBJ2-2
d_gene: TRBD1
abundance: -

CDR3nt: TGTGCCAGCAGACGGGACACCCACTCCTACGAGCAGTACTTC
CDR3aa: CASRRDTHSYEQYF
v_gene: TRBV2
len: 14
j_gene: TRBJ2-7
d_gene: -
abundance: -

CDR3nt: TGTGCTAGTGGTTTGGAGAGGGCCGCTGAGCAGTTCTTC
CDR3aa: CASGLERAAEQFF
v_gene: TRBV12-5
len: 13
j_gene: TRBJ2-1
d_gene: -
abundance: once

CDR3nt: TGTGCCATCAGAGGGACAGATGGCTACACCTTC
CDR3aa: CAIRGTDGYTF
v_gene: TRBV10-3
len: 11
j_gene: TRBJ1-2
d_gene: TRBD1
abundance: -

CDR3nt: TGTGCCTGGAGTCTAGCGGGAGGGCAAAAAACCTACGAGCAGTACTTC
CDR3aa: CAWSLAGGQKTYEQYF
v_gene: TRBV30
len: 16
j_gene: TRBJ2-7
d_gene: TRBD2
abundance: -

CDR3nt: TGTGCCAGCAGTTTTTCCGGAGGTAACACTGAAGCTTTCTTT
CDR3aa: CASSFSGGNTEAFF
v_gene: TRBV27
len: 14
j_gene: TRBJ1-1
d_gene: -
abundance: -

CDR3nt: TGTGCCAGCAGTTTAAGCAAGCAGGGCTACCAAGAGACCCAGTACTTC
CDR3aa: CASSLSKQGYQETQYF
v_gene: TRBV28
len: 16
j_gene: TRBJ2-5
d_gene: -
abundance: -

CDR3nt: TGTGCCAGCAGTGAAAAACTAGCGGGAGGGTACGAGCAGTACTTC
CDR3aa: CASSEKLAGGYEQYF
v_gene: TRBV6-1
len: 15
j_gene: TRBJ2-7
d_gene: TRBD2
abundance: -

CDR3nt: TGTGCCAGCAGTTACAGGCTTGAGGCCGGGGAGCTGTTTTTT
CDR3aa: CASSYRLEAGELFF
v_gene: TRBV28
len: 14
j_gene: TRBJ2-2
d_gene: -
abundance: -

CDR3nt: TGTGCCAGCAGCTTAGCCTTGACATCTGAAGCTTTCTTT
CDR3aa: CASSLALTSEAFF
v_gene: TRBV11-2
len: 13
j_gene: TRBJ1-1
d_gene: -
abundance: -

CDR3nt: TGTGCCACCTTTGACAGGGGAAGACACTATGGCTACACCTTC
CDR3aa: CATFDRGRHYGYTF
v_gene: TRBV19
len: 14
j_gene: TRBJ1-2
d_gene: TRBD1
abundance: -

CDR3nt: TGTGCCAGCAACCGAGGGGGGGTAGGTAACGAGCAGTACTTC
CDR3aa: CASNRGGVGNEQYF
v_gene: TRBV6-1
len: 14
j_gene: TRBJ2-7
d_gene: -
abundance: -

CDR3nt: TGTGCCAGCAGAGAGGGACAGGGGGCGCGTGGCTACACCTTC
CDR3aa: CASREGQGARGYTF
v_gene: TRBV6-5
len: 14
j_gene: TRBJ1-2
d_gene: TRBD1
abundance: -

CDR3nt: TGTGCCGGACTCGGGGGAGTCAAAAACATTCAGTACTTC
CDR3aa: CAGLGGVKNIQYF
v_gene: TRBV6-5
len: 13
j_gene: TRBJ2-4
d_gene: -
abundance: -

CDR3nt: TGTGCCAGCAGTTATCAGCGCCTTGGCTACGAGCAGTACTTC
CDR3aa: CASSYQRLGYEQYF
v_gene: TRBV6-6
len: 14
j_gene: TRBJ2-7
d_gene: -
abundance: -

CDR3nt: TGCGCCAGCAGCTTCCGGGGGAGCGACCAAGAGACCCAGTACTTC
CDR3aa: CASSFRGSDQETQYF
v_gene: TRBV5-1
len: 15
j_gene: TRBJ2-5
d_gene: -
abundance: -

CDR3nt: TGTGCCAGCAGCGTAGGGGACAGAATCTATGGCTACACCTTC
CDR3aa: CASSVGDRIYGYTF
v_gene: TRBV9
len: 14
j_gene: TRBJ1-2
d_gene: TRBD1
abundance: -

CDR3nt: TGTGCCACCAGCAGAGACCGGAGCGGGGGCGGGGGCTACAATGAGCAGTTCTTC
CDR3aa: CATSRDRSGGGGYNEQFF
v_gene: TRBV15
len: 18
j_gene: TRBJ2-1
d_gene: TRBD2
abundance: -

CDR3nt: TGCGCCAGCAGCGAGACAGGGGGCCGTTTCACTGAAGCTTTCTTT
CDR3aa: CASSETGGRFTEAFF
v_gene: TRBV5-1
len: 15
j_gene: TRBJ1-1
d_gene: TRBD1
abundance: -

CDR3nt: TGTGCCAGCAGTTCAGGGGATAGCAATCAGCCCCAGCATTTT
CDR3aa: CASSSGDSNQPQHF
v_gene: TRBV6-6
len: 14
j_gene: TRBJ1-5
d_gene: -
abundance: -

CDR3nt: TGTGCCAGAAGCCCCGGCGGGGGTCAGCCCCAGCATTTT
CDR3aa: CARSPGGGQPQHF
v_gene: TRBV5-3
len: 13
j_gene: TRBJ1-5
d_gene: -
abundance: -

CDR3nt: TGTGCCAGCGGGGCCGTCGGACAGAGCAACTACGAGCAGTACTTC
CDR3aa: CASGAVGQSNYEQYF
v_gene: TRBV6-6
len: 15
j_gene: TRBJ2-7
d_gene: -
abundance: -

CDR3nt: TGTGCCACCAGCAGATATAGACAGGGGCATAATTCACCCCTCCACTTT
CDR3aa: CATSRYRQGHNSPLHF
v_gene: TRBV15
len: 16
j_gene: TRBJ1-6
d_gene: TRBD1
abundance: -

CDR3nt: TGTGCCAGCAGTGAAACTCGCCGTATAGAGACCCAGTACTTC
CDR3aa: CASSETRRIETQYF
v_gene: TRBV2
len: 14
j_gene: TRBJ2-5
d_gene: -
abundance: -

CDR3nt: TGTGCCAGTAGAACGGGGAGTGAAGCTTTCTTT
CDR3aa: CASRTGSEAFF
v_gene: TRBV19
len: 11
j_gene: TRBJ1-1
d_gene: -
abundance: -

CDR3nt: TGTGCCAGCAGTCAGAGACTAGCGGGGTACAATGAGCAGTTCTTC
CDR3aa: CASSQRLAGYNEQFF
v_gene: TRBV6-5
len: 15
j_gene: TRBJ2-1
d_gene: TRBD2
abundance: -

CDR3nt: TGCGCCAGCAGCTTGGCTAGCGGCAATTCCTACGAGCAGTACTTC
CDR3aa: CASSLASGNSYEQYF
v_gene: TRBV5-1
len: 15
j_gene: TRBJ2-7
d_gene: TRBD2
abundance: -

CDR3nt: TGTGCCAGCAGCTTAGGAGGAGCTAGCACAGATACGCAGTATTTT
CDR3aa: CASSLGGASTDTQYF
v_gene: TRBV11-2
len: 15
j_gene: TRBJ2-3
d_gene: -
abundance: -

CDR3nt: TGTGCCAGCAGTTACGGGGACAGGGCGGGGGAAAAACTGTTTTTT
CDR3aa: CASSYGDRAGEKLFF
v_gene: TRBV6-5
len: 15
j_gene: TRBJ1-4
d_gene: TRBD1
abundance: -

CDR3nt: TGCAGCGTTGCTGGGAGTACTGCTGGAAACACCATATATTTT
CDR3aa: CSVAGSTAGNTIYF
v_gene: TRBV29-1
len: 14
j_gene: TRBJ1-3
d_gene: -
abundance: -

CDR3nt: TGTGCCAGTAGTATTACGGGGTGGGGAACTGAAGCTTTCTTT
CDR3aa: CASSITGWGTEAFF
v_gene: TRBV19
len: 14
j_gene: TRBJ1-1
d_gene: -
abundance: -

CDR3nt: TGCGCCAGCGCCCAAATAATGACAGGGACAGAGACCCAGTACTTC
CDR3aa: CASAQIMTGTETQYF
v_gene: TRBV4-1
len: 15
j_gene: TRBJ2-5
d_gene: TRBD1
abundance: -

CDR3nt: TGCAGTGCCCCTTCTCGGGAGACCCAGTACTTC
CDR3aa: CSAPSRETQYF
v_gene: TRBV20-1
len: 11
j_gene: TRBJ2-5
d_gene: -
abundance: -

CDR3nt: TGTGCCAGCAGCTTAGGACAGGGGAAGTATGGGGAGACCCAGTACTTC
CDR3aa: CASSLGQGKYGETQYF
v_gene: TRBV13
len: 16
j_gene: TRBJ2-5
d_gene: TRBD1
abundance: -